Each of the 13 T cell receptor beta chains below was sequenced from the same sample in a study of T cell responses to AZD1222 COVID-19 vaccine. Some clones are missing from TCRdb's copy, which holds only in-frame ones; the method was immunoSEQ multiplex PCR. The sample includes about 150,000 clones, more than 75% of them seen just once. The input for sequencing was peripheral blood, taken on day 0 of AZD1222 vaccination. These TCRs come from an adult in good health.

This rearrangement joins TRBV6-2 or TRBV6-3 to TRBJ1-2; D call uncertain. V was cut by 4 bases and J by 5 bases, with 17 bases left in between. CDR1 and CDR2 from the germline V gene are MNHEY and SVGEGT. The CDR3 has 15 residues. CDR3 in amino acids: CASSLGGPSRYGYTF. For the CDR3, the DNA is TGTGCCAGCAGTTTGGGAGGCCCATCTCGGTATGGCTACACCTTC.

The genes are TRBV6-5 and TRBJ1-2; D remains ambiguous. The V gene's germline CDR1 is MNHEY and CDR2 SVGAGI. The CDR3 length is 13 residues. The V gene lost 6 bases and the J gene lost 7 bases, with 15 bases spanning the gap. The CDR3 loop reads CASSRTGTAGYTF. CDR3 coding DNA: TGTGCCAGCAGCCGGACGGGAACGGCTGGCTACACCTTC.

The rearrangement uses TRBV4-2 and TRBJ1-2, with D hard to call. Trimming pared 1 base from V and 3 bases from J, leaving 3 bases between. Germline-derived CDR1 and CDR2 are LGHNA and YNFKEQ. The length of the CDR3 is 12 residues. The CDR3 nucleotides read TGTGCCAGCAGCCAAGGGTACTATGGCTACACCTTC. Protein product: CASSQGYYGYTF.

The V and J genes are TRBV27 and TRBJ1-1; 7 nucleotides match TRBD1. J was trimmed by 5 bases and V by 3 bases; bases with no gene match: 6. CDR1 is MNHEY, CDR2 SMNVEV, per germline (reference sequence). This CDR3 comprises 14 residues. CDR3 in amino acids: CASSLEGARTEAFF. CDR3 coding DNA: TGTGCCAGCAGTTTGGAGGGGGCGCGGACTGAAGCTTTCTTT.

The chain links TRBV12-3 or TRBV12-4 to TRBJ2-1, with D hard to call. Trimming cost V 3 bases and J 8 bases, with 5 bases left between them. The CDR3 runs 11 residues. The CDR3 DNA follows: TGTGCCAGCAGTTTTTTCGATGAGCAGTTCTTC. Its protein is CASSFFDEQFF.

The chain has TRBV30 and TRBJ1-1; D is unclear. Trimming took 1 base from V and 3 from J, leaving 9 bases between them. The CDR3 extends over 13 amino acids. Germline V gene sequence: CDR1 GTSNPN, CDR2 SVGIG (reference sequence). The CDR3 region is CAWSEASHTEAFF. The CDR3 coding sequence is TGTGCCTGGAGTGAGGCAAGCCACACTGAAGCTTTCTTT.

Written as DNA, the CDR3 is TGTGCCAGCAGCTCATCGGGCAATGAGCAGTTCTTC. It yields the protein CASSSSGNEQFF. The chain employs TRBV7-9 and TRBJ2-1, with D hard to call. V gave up 4 bases and J gave up 6 bases, with 7 bases separating them. The CDR3 is made up of 12 amino acids. CDR1 and CDR2 from the germline V gene are SEHNR and FQNEAQ (reference sequence). The full variable domain, with the rest looked up from reference TRBV7-9 and TRBJ2-1, is DTGVSQNPRHKITKRGQNVTFRCDPISEHNRLYWYRQTLGQGPEFLTYFQNEAQLEKSRLLSDRFSAERPKGSFSTLEIQRTEQGDSAMYLCASSSSGNEQFFGPGTRLTVL.

J is TRBJ2-2 and V is TRBV4-3, with 7 positions matching TRBD1. Germline lookup yields CDR1 LGHNA and CDR2 YSLEER. Trimming took 0 bases from V and 6 from J; bases not matched to a gene: 10. The CDR3 spans 17 residues. CDR3 sequence reads: CASSQEGGPASSGELFF. DNA for the CDR3: TGCGCCAGCAGCCAAGAAGGGGGCCCAGCCTCCTCCGGGGAGCTGTTTTTT.

The V and J genes are TRBV30 and TRBJ1-3; D is perhaps TRBD1 (6 bases). Deletions cut 5 bases from V and 2 bases from J, with 16 bases between. The CDR3 is made up of 15 amino acids. Germline CDR1 and CDR2: GTSNPN and SVGIG (reference sequence). DNA for the CDR3: TGTGCCTGGGGGGGGCCGCGGGGAACTGGAAACACCATATATTTT. As protein: CAWGGPRGTGNTIYF.

The CDR3 is CASSPGQGDGYTF. CDR3 in DNA: TGCGCCAGCAGTCCGGGACAGGGAGACGGCTACACCTTC. The chain combines TRBV4-1 with TRBJ1-2; 9 bases are a match to TRBD1. CDR1 and CDR2 from the germline V gene are MGHRA and YSYEKL. Unmatched junction bases numbered 7, after V lost 6 bases and J lost 8 bases. The CDR3 loop spans 13 amino acids.

This chain uses TRBV7-9 with TRBJ1-3; TRBD1 matches 9 bases. The CDR3 spans 15 residues. With V trimmed by 5 bases and J by 3 bases, 5 bases remained unmatched. The V gene's germline CDR1 is SEHNR and CDR2 FQNEAQ (reference sequence). The CDR3, as DNA: TGTGCCAGCAGCCCAGACAGGGGGTATGGAAACACCATATATTTT. Amino acid sequence: CASSPDRGYGNTIYF.

This clone was detected once. The chain joins TRBV7-2 to TRBJ2-2; 13 bases match TRBD2. Germline CDR1 and CDR2: SGHTA and FQGNSA. V was pared by 5 bases and J by 6 bases, with 9 bases of the junction left unmatched. The CDR3 is made up of 17 amino acids. CDR3 nucleotides: TGTGCCAGCAGCCTTACGTCGGGACTAGCGGGACCCGGGGAGCTGTTTTTT. Protein: CASSLTSGLAGPGELFF.

The chain is built from TRBV5-8 and TRBJ1-5, with D unresolved. V was trimmed by 0 bases and J by 3 bases, leaving 7 bases between them. The germline V gene encodes CDR1 SGHTS and CDR2 YDEGEE. This CDR3 spans 14 amino acids. This chain's CDR3 is CASSLGRDNQPQHF. CDR3 sequence (DNA): TGTGCCAGCAGCTTGGGACGCGACAATCAGCCCCAGCATTTT.